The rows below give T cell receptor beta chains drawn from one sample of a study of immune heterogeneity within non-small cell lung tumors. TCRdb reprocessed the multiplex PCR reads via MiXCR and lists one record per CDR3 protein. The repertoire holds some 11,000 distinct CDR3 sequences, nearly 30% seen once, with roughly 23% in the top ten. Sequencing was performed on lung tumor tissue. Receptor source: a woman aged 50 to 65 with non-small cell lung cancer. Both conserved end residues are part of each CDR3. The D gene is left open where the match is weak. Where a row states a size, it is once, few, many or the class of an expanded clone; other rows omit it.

CDR3 DNA: TGCAGTGCTAGGTTAGCGGGGCACTACAATGAGCAGTTCTTC
CDR3 protein: CSARLAGHYNEQFF
clone size: medium-sized
D gene: TRBD2
J gene: TRBJ2-1
V gene: TRBV20-1

CDR3 DNA: TGTGCCAGCAGTTTCGCCCCGACAGGGACTAACACTGAAGCTTTCTTT
CDR3 protein: CASSFAPTGTNTEAFF
clone size: .
D gene: TRBD1
J gene: TRBJ1-1
V gene: TRBV6-2/TRBV6-3

CDR3 DNA: TGCAGTGCTAGAAGGGACAGCTACGAGCAGTACTTC
CDR3 protein: CSARRDSYEQYF
clone size: medium-sized
D gene: TRBD1
J gene: TRBJ2-7
V gene: TRBV20-1

CDR3 DNA: TGTGCCAGCAGAGCCGCCGGGACTGCCGCCTACGAGCAGTACTTC
CDR3 protein: CASRAAGTAAYEQYF
clone size: .
D gene: .
J gene: TRBJ2-7
V gene: TRBV2

CDR3 DNA: TGTGCCAGCAGCTTAACAGGAGTTTCACCCCTCCACTTT
CDR3 protein: CASSLTGVSPLHF
clone size: .
D gene: .
J gene: TRBJ1-6
V gene: TRBV7-3

CDR3 DNA: TGTGCCAGCAGTTACGCAGCCTCCTACGAGCAGTACTTC
CDR3 protein: CASSYAASYEQYF
clone size: .
D gene: .
J gene: TRBJ2-7
V gene: TRBV6-2/TRBV6-3

CDR3 DNA: TGTGCCAGCAGCCAAGATCCCTCCCTGACTAGCGGGGGGGCTAGAGATACGCAGTATTTT
CDR3 protein: CASSQDPSLTSGGARDTQYF
clone size: many
D gene: TRBD2
J gene: TRBJ2-3
V gene: TRBV4-2

CDR3 DNA: TGCAGTGCTAGAGATCAGTTCACAGATACGCAGTATTTT
CDR3 protein: CSARDQFTDTQYF
clone size: .
D gene: .
J gene: TRBJ2-3
V gene: TRBV20-1

CDR3 DNA: TGTGCCAGCAGCTTGTCTAAATCCTATAATTCACCCCTCCACTTT
CDR3 protein: CASSLSKSYNSPLHF
clone size: few
D gene: .
J gene: TRBJ1-6
V gene: TRBV5-4

CDR3 DNA: TGTGCCAGTAGTAAGGAGGGGGGAGGCAATCAGCCCCAGCATTTT
CDR3 protein: CASSKEGGGNQPQHF
clone size: many
D gene: .
J gene: TRBJ1-5
V gene: TRBV19

CDR3 DNA: TGCAGTGCTAGGAAGGGACAGGGAAGTAATTCACCCCTCCACTTT
CDR3 protein: CSARKGQGSNSPLHF
clone size: many
D gene: TRBD1
J gene: TRBJ1-6
V gene: TRBV20-1

CDR3 DNA: TGTGCCAGCAGTGAGGGGGGATCAGGTCAGCCCCAGCATTTT
CDR3 protein: CASSEGGSGQPQHF
clone size: many
D gene: .
J gene: TRBJ1-5
V gene: TRBV2

CDR3 DNA: TGCAGTGCTAAAGCGACGGGCATGGGCTCTGGAAACACCATATATTTT
CDR3 protein: CSAKATGMGSGNTIYF
clone size: many
D gene: .
J gene: TRBJ1-3
V gene: TRBV20-1

CDR3 DNA: TGTGCCAGCAGACCAGTAGCTAACTATGGCTACACCTTC
CDR3 protein: CASRPVANYGYTF
clone size: few
D gene: .
J gene: TRBJ1-2
V gene: TRBV28

CDR3 DNA: TGTGCCAGCATCCCCCTCTGGACTAGCGGGGGCAACACAGATACGCAGTATTTT
CDR3 protein: CASIPLWTSGGNTDTQYF
clone size: .
D gene: TRBD2
J gene: TRBJ2-3
V gene: TRBV3-1

CDR3 DNA: TGCGCCAGCAGCTTGCAGCATACAGGGTTAGGGGAGACCCAGTACTTC
CDR3 protein: CASSLQHTGLGETQYF
clone size: medium-sized
D gene: .
J gene: TRBJ2-5
V gene: TRBV5-1

CDR3 DNA: TGTGCCAGCAGTTACTTTAGAATCAACTTAGCCTACGAGCAGTACTTC
CDR3 protein: CASSYFRINLAYEQYF
clone size: many
D gene: .
J gene: TRBJ2-7
V gene: TRBV6-2/TRBV6-3

CDR3 DNA: TGTGCCAGCAGTTACGACTCCCCCGGGACAGATGAAAAACTGTTTTTT
CDR3 protein: CASSYDSPGTDEKLFF
clone size: medium-sized
D gene: TRBD1
J gene: TRBJ1-4
V gene: TRBV6-5

CDR3 DNA: TGCAGTGCTAACAAGGTCCCTCAAGGCAATCAGCCCCAGCATTTT
CDR3 protein: CSANKVPQGNQPQHF
clone size: many
D gene: .
J gene: TRBJ1-5
V gene: TRBV20-1

CDR3 DNA: TGCGCCAGCAGTGAGGTAGAGGGGCTAGAGCAGTACTTC
CDR3 protein: CASSEVEGLEQYF
clone size: medium-sized
D gene: .
J gene: TRBJ2-7
V gene: TRBV10-1

CDR3 DNA: TGCGCCAGCAGCTTGGGGGACACCGGGGAGCTGTTTTTT
CDR3 protein: CASSLGDTGELFF
clone size: many
D gene: .
J gene: TRBJ2-2
V gene: TRBV5-1

CDR3 DNA: TGTGCCTGGAGTTTTACTAGCGGTAAAGCCAAAAACATTCAGTACTTC
CDR3 protein: CAWSFTSGKAKNIQYF
clone size: .
D gene: TRBD2
J gene: TRBJ2-4
V gene: TRBV30

CDR3 DNA: TGTGCCAGCAGCGTAGACAGGGGTAATGAAGCTTTCTTT
CDR3 protein: CASSVDRGNEAFF
clone size: large
D gene: TRBD1
J gene: TRBJ1-1
V gene: TRBV7-8